The text below deals with one T cell receptor beta chain. Its cognate antigen is unknown. Other DNA sequences from this sample encode an identical CDR3 as well. Trimming left V 4 bases short and J 2 bases short, with 7 bases between. CDR1 SGHRS and CDR2 YFSETQ come from the germline V gene. This CDR3 contains 13 residues. Per the original data handling: In the immunoSEQ data, sequences were junction-only and lacked quality scores, so filtering differed. Clones were sequenced by immunoSEQ multiplex PCR, and TCRdb holds only the in-frame ones, with some missing. V, J and clone size are taken as reported in that table, and D and trimming were inferred from the DNA itself. In the table there are roughly 1,500,000 clones, approximately 98% of which are singletons. This entry comes from a study of shared clonotypes between healthy human individuals. Study summary: Each donor contributed plates that comprised three CD4 naive, three CD4 memory, two CD8 naive and one CD8 memory.

Notes on the study in general: Naive subsets usually exceeded memory subsets in estimated richness.

Sequencing input: naive CD4+ T cells sorted from blood. Subset noted: CD45RA+ positively selected. The source of this sequence is a man younger than 45 in good health. The rearrangement links TRBV5-1 to TRBJ1-5, with D perhaps matching TRBD1 (5 bases). In DNA, the CDR3 is TGCGCCAGCAGCCCGGGGGGCAATCAGCCCCAGCATTTT. It encodes CASSPGGNQPQHF. Supplemented by reference TRBV5-1 and TRBJ1-5, the full variable domain reads KAGVTQTPRYLIKTRGQQVTLSCSPISGHRSVSWYQQTPGQGLQFLFEYFSETQRNKGNFPGRFSGRQFSNSRSEMNVSTLELGDSALYLCASSPGGNQPQHFGDGTRLSIL.